A selection of T cell receptor beta chains follows, all from one sample in a study of blood T cell repertoires in COVID-19. The protocol was immunoSEQ multiplex PCR, while the TCRdb copy is restricted to in-frame clones and leaves out a portion. There are tens of thousands of clones in the sample; around 90% occur only once, and less than 1.5% lies in the top ten. The sample was peripheral blood. All receptors derive from a woman between 40 and 50 years old with acute or convalescent COVID-19. The CDR3 runs from the conserved cysteine through the conserved F or W. The D gene is left open where the match is weak. For some rows the clone size is stated as once, few or many, or as a class when expanded; others skip it.

D	V	J	size	CDR3	DNA
.	TRBV6-2/TRBV6-3	TRBJ2-6	.	CASSYRRGGANVLTF	TGTGCCAGCAGTTACAGGCGGGGTGGGGCCAACGTCCTGACTTTC
.	TRBV12-5	TRBJ1-5	.	CASGRGLNQPQHF	TGTGCTAGTGGTAGGGGCCTCAATCAGCCCCAGCATTTT
TRBD2	TRBV3-1/TRBV3-2	TRBJ2-7	.	CASSPHLAGATYEQYF	TGTGCCAGCAGCCCGCATCTAGCGGGTGCTACCTACGAGCAGTACTTC
TRBD1	TRBV2	TRBJ1-5	once	CASSVGGGTGRSNQPQHF	TGTGCCAGCAGTGTCGGGGGAGGGACAGGGCGTAGCAATCAGCCCCAGCATTTT
TRBD1	TRBV6-5	TRBJ1-2	few	CASRISKTGWYGYTF	TGTGCCAGCCGGATTAGCAAGACAGGGTGGTATGGCTACACCTTC
.	TRBV28	TRBJ2-4	.	CASSLTRLAKNIQYF	TGTGCCAGCAGTCTGACTAGACTAGCCAAAAACATTCAGTACTTC
.	TRBV30	TRBJ1-3	.	CAYSFYSGNTIYF	TGTGCCTACTCGTTTTACTCTGGAAACACCATATATTTT
.	TRBV19	TRBJ2-1	.	CASSPPGRASNEQFF	TGTGCCAGTAGTCCCCCGGGCAGGGCCAGCAATGAGCAGTTCTTC
TRBD1	TRBV7-8	TRBJ1-5	.	CASSPGQGWGNQPQHF	TGTGCCAGCAGCCCCGGACAGGGTTGGGGCAATCAGCCCCAGCATTTT
TRBD2	TRBV12-5	TRBJ2-5	.	CASGLGLAGGAETQYF	TGTGCTAGTGGTCTCGGACTAGCGGGAGGTGCGGAGACCCAGTACTTC